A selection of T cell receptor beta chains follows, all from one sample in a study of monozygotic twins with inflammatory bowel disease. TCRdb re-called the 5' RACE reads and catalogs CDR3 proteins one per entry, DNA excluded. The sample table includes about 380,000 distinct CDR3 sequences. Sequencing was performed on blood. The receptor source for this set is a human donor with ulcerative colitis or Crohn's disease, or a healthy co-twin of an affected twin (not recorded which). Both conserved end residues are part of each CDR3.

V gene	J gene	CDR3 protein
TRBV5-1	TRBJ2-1	CASSLVGIDEQFF
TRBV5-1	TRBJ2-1	CASSLGGLDNEQFF
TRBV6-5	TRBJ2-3	CASSYGLATDTQYF
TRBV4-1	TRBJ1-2	CASSQDNRVGRYTF
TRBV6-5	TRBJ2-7	CASSYLQGTSSYEQYF
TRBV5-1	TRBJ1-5	CASSLWGLDSNQPQHF
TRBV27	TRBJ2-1	CASSLLGTGVNEQFF
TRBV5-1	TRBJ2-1	CASSLGLGLAGGGDEQFF
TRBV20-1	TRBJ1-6	CSARAAGLAPLHF
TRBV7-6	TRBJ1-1	CASSPFTMNTEAFF
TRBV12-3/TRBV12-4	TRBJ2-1	CASSLGTHTYNEQFF